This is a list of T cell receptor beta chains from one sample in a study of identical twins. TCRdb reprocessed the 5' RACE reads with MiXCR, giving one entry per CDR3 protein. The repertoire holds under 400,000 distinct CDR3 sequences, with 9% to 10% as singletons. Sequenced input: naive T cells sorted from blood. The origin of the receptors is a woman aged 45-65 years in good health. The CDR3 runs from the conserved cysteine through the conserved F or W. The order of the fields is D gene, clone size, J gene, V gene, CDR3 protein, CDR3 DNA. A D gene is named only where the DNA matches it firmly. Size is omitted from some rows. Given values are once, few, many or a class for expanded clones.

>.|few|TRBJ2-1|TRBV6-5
CASSYLGTLHNEQFF
TGTGCCAGCAGTTACCTCGGGACGCTTCACAATGAGCAGTTCTTC
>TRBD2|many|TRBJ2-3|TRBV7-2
CASSFPAGVTDTQYF
TGTGCCAGCAGCTTCCCAGCGGGAGTCACAGATACGCAGTATTTT
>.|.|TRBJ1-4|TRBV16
CASSQSPGLNEKLFF
TGTGCCAGCAGCCAATCCCCAGGCTTAAATGAAAAACTGTTTTTT
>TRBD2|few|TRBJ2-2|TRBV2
CASTRLAANTGELFF
TGTGCCAGCACCCGACTAGCGGCGAACACCGGGGAGCTGTTTTTT
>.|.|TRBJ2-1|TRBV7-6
CASSLGISGIYNEQFF
TGTGCCAGCAGCTTAGGGATTAGCGGCATCTACAATGAGCAGTTCTTC
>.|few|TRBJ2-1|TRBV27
CASSPRTRSSYNEQFF
TGTGCCAGCAGTCCTCGGACAAGGAGCTCCTACAATGAGCAGTTCTTC
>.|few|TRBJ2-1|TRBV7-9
CASSLSGEYNEQFF
TGTGCCAGCAGCTTATCCGGGGAATACAATGAGCAGTTCTTC
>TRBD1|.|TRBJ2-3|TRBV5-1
CASSAIPNRGLSADTQYF
TGCGCCAGCAGCGCGATCCCCAACAGGGGGCTATCGGCAGATACGCAGTATTTT
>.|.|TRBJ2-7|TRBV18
CASSPQKVRGEQYF
TGTGCCAGCTCACCACAAAAGGTCCGGGGCGAGCAGTACTTC
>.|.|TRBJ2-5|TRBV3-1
CASSQGPKSAETQYF
TGTGCCAGCAGCCAAGGTCCTAAAAGCGCGGAGACCCAGTACTTC
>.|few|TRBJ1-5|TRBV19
CASSPWDNQPQHF
TGTGCCAGTAGCCCTTGGGACAATCAGCCCCAGCATTTT
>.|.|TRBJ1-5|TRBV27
CASSLAGSFNQPQHF
TGTGCCAGCAGTTTAGCAGGGAGCTTCAATCAGCCCCAGCATTTT
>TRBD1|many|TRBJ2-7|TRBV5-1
CASSPGQPYEQYF
TGCGCCAGCAGCCCGGGACAGCCCTACGAGCAGTACTTC
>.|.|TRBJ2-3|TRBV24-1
CATRGVASDTQYF
TGTGCCACTCGAGGGGTAGCATCAGATACGCAGTATTTT
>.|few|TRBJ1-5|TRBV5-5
CASALSPSRDQPQHF
TGTGCCAGCGCCCTGTCTCCCTCAAGGGATCAGCCCCAGCATTTT
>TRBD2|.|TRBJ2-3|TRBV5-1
CASSLGLAGGRDTQYF
TGCGCCAGCAGCCTAGGACTAGCGGGAGGCCGGGATACGCAGTATTTT
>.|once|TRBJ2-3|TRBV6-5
CASSSGLPRDTQYF
TGTGCCAGCAGCTCCGGCCTACCGCGGGATACGCAGTATTTT
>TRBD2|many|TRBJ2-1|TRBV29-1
CSVDAHTSGSNNEQFF
TGCAGCGTTGATGCCCATACTAGCGGGAGTAACAATGAGCAGTTCTTC
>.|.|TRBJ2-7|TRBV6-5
CASSPDGDEQYF
TGTGCCAGCAGTCCGGACGGGGACGAGCAGTACTTC
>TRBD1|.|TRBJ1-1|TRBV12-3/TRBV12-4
CASCLGQRYTEAFF
TGTGCCTCCTGCTTGGGACAGCGCTACACTGAAGCTTTCTTT
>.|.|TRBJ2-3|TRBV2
CASSESLQRRADTQYF
TGTGCCAGCAGTGAAAGCCTCCAGCGCCGTGCGGATACGCAGTATTTT
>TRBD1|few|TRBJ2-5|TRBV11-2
CASSRDRLETQYF
TGTGCCAGCAGCCGGGACAGGCTAGAGACCCAGTACTTC
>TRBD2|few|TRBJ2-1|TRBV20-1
CSARKREGLGSYNEQFF
TGCAGTGCCAGGAAGCGGGAGGGCCTTGGGTCCTACAATGAGCAGTTCTTC
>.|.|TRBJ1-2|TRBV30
CAWSHPGHSNYGYTF
TGTGCCTGGAGCCACCCGGGACACTCTAACTATGGCTACACCTTC
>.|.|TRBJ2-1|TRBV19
CASSTNHSPGEQFF
TGTGCCAGTAGTACCAATCATAGTCCGGGGGAGCAGTTCTTC
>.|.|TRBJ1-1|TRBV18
CASSPLHQNTEAFF
TGTGCCAGCTCACCCTTGCACCAGAACACTGAAGCTTTCTTT
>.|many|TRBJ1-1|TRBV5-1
CASSPGQTNTEAFF
TGCGCCAGCAGTCCCGGACAGACGAACACTGAAGCTTTCTTT
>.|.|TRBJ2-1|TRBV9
CASSVGAGTLNNEQFF
TGTGCCAGCAGCGTAGGGGCAGGGACCCTTAACAATGAGCAGTTCTTC
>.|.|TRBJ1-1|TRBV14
CASRFRGASEAFF
TGTGCCAGCAGGTTTCGGGGGGCAAGTGAAGCTTTCTTT
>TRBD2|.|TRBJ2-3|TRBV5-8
CASSQLAVQYF
TGTGCCAGCAGCCAACTAGCGGTGCAGTATTTT
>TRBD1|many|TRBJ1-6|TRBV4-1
CASSQRDRANSPLHF
TGCGCCAGCAGCCAAAGGGACAGGGCTAATTCACCCCTCCACTTT
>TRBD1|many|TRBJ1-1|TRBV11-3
CASSGGTGIITEAFF
TGTGCCAGCAGCGGGGGGACAGGCATCATTACTGAAGCTTTCTTT
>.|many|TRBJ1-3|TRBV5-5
CASSFENTIYF
TGTGCCAGCAGCTTTGAGAACACCATATATTTT
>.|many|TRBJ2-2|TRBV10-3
CAALSTGELFF
TGTGCCGCCCTTTCCACCGGGGAGCTGTTTTTT
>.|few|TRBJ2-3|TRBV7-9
CASSYPGVDTQYF
TGTGCCAGCAGCTACCCGGGGGTAGATACGCAGTATTTT
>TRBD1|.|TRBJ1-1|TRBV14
CASSQGQGYTEAFF
TGTGCCAGCAGCCAGGGACAGGGCTACACTGAAGCTTTCTTT
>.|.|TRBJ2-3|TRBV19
CASSIDHSDTQYF
TGTGCCAGTAGTATAGATCACTCTGATACGCAGTATTTT